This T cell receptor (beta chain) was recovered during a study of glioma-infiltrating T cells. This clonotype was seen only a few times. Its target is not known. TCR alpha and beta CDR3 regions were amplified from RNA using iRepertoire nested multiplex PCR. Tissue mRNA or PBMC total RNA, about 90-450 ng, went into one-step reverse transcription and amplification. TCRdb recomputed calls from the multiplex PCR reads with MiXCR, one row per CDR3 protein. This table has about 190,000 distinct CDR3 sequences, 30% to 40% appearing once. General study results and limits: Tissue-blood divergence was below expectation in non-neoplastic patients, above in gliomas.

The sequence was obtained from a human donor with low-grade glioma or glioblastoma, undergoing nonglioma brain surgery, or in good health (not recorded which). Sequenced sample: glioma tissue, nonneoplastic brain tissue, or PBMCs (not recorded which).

Here the CDR3 reads CASSSRSGNYGYTF. In DNA form, the CDR3 reads TGTGCCAGCAGCTCGAGGTCAGGGAACTATGGCTACACCTTC. The rearrangement joins TRBV9 to TRBJ1-2; possible D gene TRBD1, 5 bases. V dropped 4 bases and J dropped 2 bases, with 12 bases sitting between them. The CDR3 covers 14 residues. Germline V gene sequence: CDR1 SGDLS, CDR2 YYNGEE.